The sequence of this T cell receptor (beta chain) was determined in a study of OX40 agonist ivuxolimab in advanced cancers. Background on the study: Patients received the agonistic anti-OX40 (CD134) antibody ivuxolimab.

Only in-frame clones appear in the TCRdb table, and some are missing; sequencing was by immunoSEQ multiplex PCR. The repertoire includes tens of thousands of clones, more than 80% of them detected once, and approximately 10% sits in the top ten. This CDR3 is built from 15 residues. Germline lookup yields CDR1 SGHTA and CDR2 FQGTGA. Germline trimming cut 1 base from V and 2 bases from J; bases unmatched to any gene: 2. The sequences come from CD4+ or CD8+ T cells sorted from blood, collected in a trial of the OX40 agonist ivuxolimab. This TCR derives from an adult with an advanced solid tumor such as melanoma, head and neck, liver or kidney cancer. The chain carries TRBV7-3 and TRBJ2-7, with TRBD2 matching over 10 bases. Written as DNA, the CDR3 is TGTGCCAGCAGCTTAAACAGCGGGAGGGCCTACGAGCAGTACTTC. Amino acid sequence: CASSLNSGRAYEQYF.